The 19 T cell receptor beta chains presented below share a single source sample, sequenced in a study of blood T cell repertoires in COVID-19. Sequencing used immunoSEQ multiplex PCR; TCRdb keeps in-frame clones, though not all of them. The table records approximately 400,000 clones, 88% of them present only once. The material sequenced was PBMCs or T cells enriched from blood (not recorded which). Receptor source: a young woman who had recovered from COVID-19.

This clone has just one count. The chain uses TRBV20-1 and TRBJ2-4; tentatively, D is TRBD2 (6 bases). The CDR3 covers 11 residues. Germline CDR1 reads DFQATT; CDR2 reads SNEGSKA (reference sequence). Written as DNA, the CDR3 is TGCACCGCGGGGGCCAAAAACATTCAGTACTTC. Residues: CTAGAKNIQYF.

The chain joins TRBV11-2 to TRBJ2-3; D not resolved. Trimming pared 5 bases from V and 2 bases from J, leaving 8 bases between. The CDR3 consists of 13 residues. CDR1 SGHAT and CDR2 FQNNGV come from the germline V gene. The CDR3 sequence: CASSPQNTDTQYF. In DNA form, the CDR3 reads TGTGCCAGCAGCCCCCAGAACACAGATACGCAGTATTTT.

The J gene is TRBJ1-6, the V gene TRBV19, with D tentatively TRBD1 (5 bases). The ends were cut back, 5 bases at V and 6 bases at J, with 14 bases in the middle. The CDR3 is 15 residues long. Germline CDR1 and CDR2: LNHDA and SQIVND (reference sequence). CDR3 residues: CASSLAGLTNSPLHF. The CDR3 nucleotides are TGTGCCAGTAGTTTGGCAGGGTTGACTAATTCACCCCTCCACTTT.

The chain couples TRBV7-9 to TRBJ1-4, with D perhaps TRBD1 (6 bases). Germline V lookup: CDR1 SEHNR, CDR2 FQNEAQ (reference sequence). The ends were cut back, 5 bases at V and 6 bases at J, with 16 bases in the middle. The CDR3 has 15 amino acids. The CDR3: CASSQGHGADEKLFF. The CDR3, as DNA: TGTGCCAGCAGCCAGGGGCACGGGGCGGATGAAAAACTGTTTTTT.

This clone was seen once. This sequence joins TRBV9 and TRBJ2-2; 8 bases fit TRBD1. V shed 1 base and J 5 bases; nucleotides not matched to a gene: 7. This CDR3 is 16 amino acids long. The germline V gene encodes CDR1 SGDLS and CDR2 YYNGEE. The CDR3 spells CASSVRDRFGTGELFF. The CDR3 region has the DNA TGTGCCAGCAGCGTAAGGGACAGGTTTGGTACCGGGGAGCTGTTTTTT.

Written as DNA, the CDR3 is TGTGCCACCTATTGGGGGGGTCCGGGAACTGAAGCTTTCTTT. Residues: CATYWGGPGTEAFF. This chain connects TRBV28 to TRBJ1-1, with a possible D match to TRBD1 (5 bases). The CDR3 is made up of 14 amino acids. V was cut by 10 bases and J by 5 bases, with 20 bases left in between. The germline gives CDR1 MDHEN, CDR2 SYDVKM.

In nucleotides, the CDR3 is TGTGCCAGCAGCCAAGATCATGGGACTGCGGACAATCAGCCCCAGCATTTT. Translating gives CASSQDHGTADNQPQHF. The rearrangement links TRBV4-2 to TRBJ1-5, with D perhaps matching TRBD1 (5 bases). V was shortened by 0 bases and J by 3 bases, with 15 bases between the two germline ends. The CDR3 has 17 amino acids. Per the germline V gene, CDR1 is LGHNA and CDR2 is YNFKEQ.

In its sample, this clone was seen once. CDR3 region: CASSQEGPRGETQYF. The DNA of the CDR3 is TGTGCCAGCAGCCAAGAGGGGCCAAGGGGAGAGACCCAGTACTTC. The chain uses TRBV3-1 (or the pseudogene TRBV3-2) and TRBJ2-5; maybe TRBD1 (5 bases). Germline loops: CDR1 LGHDT, CDR2 YNNKEL (reference sequence). There are 15 residues in the CDR3. Between the trimmed V and J ends, which lost 0 bases and 4 bases, there was a span of 12 bases.

V usage is TRBV11-1 and J usage is TRBJ2-7, with 9 bases identical to TRBD2. CDR1 SGHAT and CDR2 FQDESV come from the germline V gene (reference sequence). With 5 bases clipped from V and 4 bases from J, the junction kept 12 bases outside the gene matches. The length of the CDR3 is 16 residues. The CDR3 loop reads CASSDSRTSDKYEQYF. The CDR3 DNA reads as TGTGCCAGCAGCGATTCCCGGACTAGCGATAAATACGAGCAGTACTTC.

This chain links TRBV9 with TRBJ1-3; TRBD1 is a possible D gene (6 bases). V was trimmed by 3 bases and J by 0 bases, leaving 10 bases between them. Germline assignment: CDR1 SGDLS and CDR2 YYNGEE. The CDR3 is made up of 15 amino acids. CDR3 protein: CASSAPGDSGNTIYF. The CDR3, as DNA: TGTGCCAGCAGCGCACCAGGGGACTCTGGAAACACCATATATTTT.

In this sample, this clone turned up a few times. V is TRBV28 and J is TRBJ1-6; 8 bases are a match to TRBD1. The CDR3 has 13 residues. Looked up from germline, CDR1 is MDHEN and CDR2 is SYDVKM. Trimming removed 10 bases from V and 7 bases from J; junction bases left unmatched: 6. The CDR3 sequence: CAITGTGNSPLHF. The CDR3 nucleotides are TGTGCCATTACCGGGACAGGCAATTCACCCCTCCACTTT.

The rearrangement links TRBV28 to TRBJ1-4; D remains ambiguous. Per germline, CDR1 MDHEN and CDR2 SYDVKM. The CDR3 spans 14 residues. Deletions cut 1 base from V and 3 bases from J, with 6 bases between. The CDR3 coding sequence is TGTGCCAGCAGTTTATCGTTGTCTAATGAAAAACTGTTTTTT. Its translation is CASSLSLSNEKLFF.

The chain is built from TRBV7-2 and TRBJ2-7; 12 bases are shared with TRBD2. The CDR3 length is 17 residues. The V gene's germline CDR1 is SGHTA and CDR2 FQGNSA. V was pared by 5 bases and J by 3 bases, with 11 bases of the junction left unmatched. As DNA, the CDR3 is TGTGCCAGCAGCGCGAAGATACCGGGACTAGCGGGCTACGAGCAGTACTTC. It translates to CASSAKIPGLAGYEQYF.

The rearrangement links TRBV21-1 to TRBJ1-2; TRBD1 is the table's D call and was not checked against the DNA. TRBV21-1 counts as a pseudogene. The CDR3 is 12 amino acids. CDR3 DNA sequence: TGTGCCAGCAGCAAGACATCTGGTGGCTACACCTTC. Its protein is CASSKTSGGYTF.

The CDR3 coding sequence is TGTGCCAGCAGTTACTCGTCGGGGGGAACCTCCTACGAGCAGTACTTC. Translation gives CASSYSSGGTSYEQYF. V usage is TRBV6-5 and J usage is TRBJ2-7, with TRBD2 matching 7 bases. The CDR3 length is 16 residues. Trimming cost V 0 bases and J 0 bases; bases outside gene matches: 5. Germline assignment: CDR1 MNHEY and CDR2 SVGAGI.

J is TRBJ1-2 and V is TRBV12-5; 7 bases fit TRBD1. CDR1 and CDR2 from the germline V gene are LGHNT and FRNRAP. The junction had 3 bases not matched to a gene; V was cut back by 4 bases and J by 4 bases. CDR3 size: 13 residues. The CDR3 is CASGSPGGYGYTF. CDR3 bases: TGTGCTAGTGGTTCACCAGGGGGCTATGGCTACACCTTC.

This clone was seen just once. The CDR3 is CASSKVWRRIMNTEAFF. The CDR3 nucleotides read TGTGCCAGCAGCAAAGTGTGGCGGAGGATAATGAACACTGAAGCTTTCTTT. The V call is TRBV21-1, the J call TRBJ1-1. TRBV21-1 is noted as a pseudogene. There are 17 residues in the CDR3.

The gene calls are TRBV27 and TRBJ1-2, with D maybe TRBD1 (6 bases). Germline values: CDR1 MNHEY, CDR2 SMNVEV (reference sequence). CDR3 length: 16 residues. V lost 3 bases, J lost 0 bases, and 14 bases lay in between. In nucleotides, the CDR3 is TGTGCCAGCAGTTTGCTCGGGGGGCGGGCTAACTATGGCTACACCTTC. Its protein product is CASSLLGGRANYGYTF.

The chain recombines TRBV6-5 with TRBJ1-1; D call uncertain. The CDR3 length is 13 residues. The V end lost 3 bases, the J end lost 7 bases, and 12 bases lay between the germline ends. Germline-derived CDR1 and CDR2 are MNHEY and SVGAGI. CDR3 nucleotides: TGTGCCAGCAGTTATGGGAGGTGGGATGAAGCTTTCTTT. Protein product: CASSYGRWDEAFF.